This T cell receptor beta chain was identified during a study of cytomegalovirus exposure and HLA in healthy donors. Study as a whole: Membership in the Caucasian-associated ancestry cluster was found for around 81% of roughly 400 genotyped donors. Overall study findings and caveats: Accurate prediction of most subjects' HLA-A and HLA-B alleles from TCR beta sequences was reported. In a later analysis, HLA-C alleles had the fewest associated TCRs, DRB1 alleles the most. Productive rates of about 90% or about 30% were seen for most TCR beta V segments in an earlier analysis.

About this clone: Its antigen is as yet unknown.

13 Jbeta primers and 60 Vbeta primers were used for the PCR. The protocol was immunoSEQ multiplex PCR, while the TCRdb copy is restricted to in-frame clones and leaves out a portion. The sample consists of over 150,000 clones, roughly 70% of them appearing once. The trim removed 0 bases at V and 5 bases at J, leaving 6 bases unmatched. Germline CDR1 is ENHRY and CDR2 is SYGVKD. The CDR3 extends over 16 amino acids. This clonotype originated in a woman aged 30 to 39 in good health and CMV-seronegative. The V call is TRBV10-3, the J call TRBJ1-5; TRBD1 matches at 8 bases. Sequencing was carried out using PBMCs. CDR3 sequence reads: CAISESLGQEYQPQHF. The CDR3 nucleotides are TGTGCCATCAGTGAGTCATTGGGACAGGAGTATCAGCCCCAGCATTTT.